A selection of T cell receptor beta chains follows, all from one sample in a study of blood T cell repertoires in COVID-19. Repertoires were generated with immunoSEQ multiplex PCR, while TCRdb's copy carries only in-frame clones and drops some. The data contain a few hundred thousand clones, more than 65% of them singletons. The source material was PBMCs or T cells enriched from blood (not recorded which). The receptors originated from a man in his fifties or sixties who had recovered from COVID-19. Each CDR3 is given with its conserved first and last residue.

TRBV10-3 CAINRDRLSYEQYF
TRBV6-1 CASSVSIGSSGANVLTF
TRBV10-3 CAIRGDRGDYGYTF
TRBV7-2 CASSLQRLSNGETQYF
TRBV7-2 CASSAAGDRNGYTF
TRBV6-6 CASGRQGLNSPLHF
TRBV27 CATGLGTGAEQPQHF
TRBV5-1 CASSFDSYNEQFF
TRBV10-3 CAISQAGGPGEQYF
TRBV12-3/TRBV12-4 CASQTGSRNTIYF
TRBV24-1 CATSAASGSGAKNIQYF
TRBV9 CASSVGGTPRKNTEAFF
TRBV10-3 CAITRDTANYGYTF
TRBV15 CATSTGQGAYGYTF
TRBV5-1 CASSSLAGGNTGELFF
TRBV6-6 CASSPDRGGSPLHF
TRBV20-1 CSALADTQYF
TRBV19 CASTAGTPQGYTF
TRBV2 CASRQGYNEQFF
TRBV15 CATSRGVDRFGYEQYF
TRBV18 CASSTNRGAQGYGYTF
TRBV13 CASSSGGDRGRRGYEQYF
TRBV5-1 CASNQVMGTEAFF
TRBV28 CASSSLTGVYYGYTF
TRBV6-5 CASERTGGYEQYF
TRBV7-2 CASSLRLAGQETQYF
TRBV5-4 CASSLEGVVGGNEKLFF
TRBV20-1 CSASPLAGDLSYEQYF
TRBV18 CASSPAGAGANVLTF
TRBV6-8 CASTSSGRAPEQYF
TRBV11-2 CASSLDTVLRRGYNEQFF
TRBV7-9 CASSLAYSNQPQHF
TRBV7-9 CASRLQGNEQFF
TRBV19 CASRGLAAPNEQYF
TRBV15 CATSRAPGVGDTQYF
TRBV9 CASSVAYGRGGLQETQYF
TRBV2 CASTVLGTSGRGKKQFF
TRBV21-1 CASSNTTKRDPTDTQYF
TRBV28 CASSSGQGGGQPQHF
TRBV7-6 CASTAGGSAYEQYF
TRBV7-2 CASSLGLGTSGSEQYF
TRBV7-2 CASSSRGSYEQYF
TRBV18 CASSWSGGLNEQFF
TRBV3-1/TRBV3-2 CASSPRGMNTEAFF
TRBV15 CATSGILGQGKDTQYF
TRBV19 CASSQDRGSTEAFF
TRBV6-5 CASGSQGLGEQFF
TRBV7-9 CASRLAPGLTYNEQFF
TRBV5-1 CASSLGLSDNYGYTF
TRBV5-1 CASSADPGYGYTF
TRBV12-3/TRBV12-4 CASSRTGGKYF
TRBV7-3 CASSAQGRDYVYF
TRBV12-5 CASGRSGGEETQYF
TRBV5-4 CASSLDREGTQYF
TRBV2 CASRSQGGSYGYTF
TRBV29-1 CSVGGSNQPQHF
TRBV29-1 CSVRGQLNTEAFF
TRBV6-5 CASSSINQPQHF
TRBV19 CASSTQGAHRSYF